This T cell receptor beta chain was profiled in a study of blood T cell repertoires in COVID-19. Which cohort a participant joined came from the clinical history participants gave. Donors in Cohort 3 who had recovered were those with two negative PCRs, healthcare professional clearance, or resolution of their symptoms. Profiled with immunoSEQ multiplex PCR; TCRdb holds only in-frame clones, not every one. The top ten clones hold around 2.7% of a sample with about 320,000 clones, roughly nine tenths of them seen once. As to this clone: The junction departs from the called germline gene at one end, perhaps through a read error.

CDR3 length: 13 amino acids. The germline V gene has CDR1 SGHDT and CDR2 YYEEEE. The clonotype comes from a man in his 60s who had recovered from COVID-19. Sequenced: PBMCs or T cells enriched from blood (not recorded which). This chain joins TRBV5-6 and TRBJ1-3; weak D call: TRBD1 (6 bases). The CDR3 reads CASSLEMGARVNF. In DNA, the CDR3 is TGTGCCAGCAGCTTGGAGATGGGGGCGCGAGTCAATTTT.